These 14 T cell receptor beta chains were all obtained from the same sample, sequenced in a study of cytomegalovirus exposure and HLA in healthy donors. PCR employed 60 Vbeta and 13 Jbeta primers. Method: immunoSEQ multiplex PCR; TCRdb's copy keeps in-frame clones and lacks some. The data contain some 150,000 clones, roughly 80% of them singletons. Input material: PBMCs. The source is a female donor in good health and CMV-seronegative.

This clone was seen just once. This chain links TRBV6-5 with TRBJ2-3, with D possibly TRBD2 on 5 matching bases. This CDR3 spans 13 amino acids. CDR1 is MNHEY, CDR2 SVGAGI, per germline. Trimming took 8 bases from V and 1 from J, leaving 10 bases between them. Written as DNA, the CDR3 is TGTGCCAGCGGCGTCGGGGGCACAGATACGCAGTATTTT. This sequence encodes CASGVGGTDTQYF.

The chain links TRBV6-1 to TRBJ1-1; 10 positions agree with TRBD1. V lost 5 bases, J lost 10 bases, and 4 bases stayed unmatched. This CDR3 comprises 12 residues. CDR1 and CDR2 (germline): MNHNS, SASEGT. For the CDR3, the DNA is TGTGCCAGCAGTCCGGACAGGGGGATAGCTTTCTTT. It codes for CASSPDRGIAFF.

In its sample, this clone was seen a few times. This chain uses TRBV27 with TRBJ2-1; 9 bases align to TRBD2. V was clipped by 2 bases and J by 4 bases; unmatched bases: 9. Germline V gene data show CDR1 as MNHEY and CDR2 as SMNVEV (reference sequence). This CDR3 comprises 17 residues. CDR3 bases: TGTGCCAGCAGTTTAAGTGCGGGAGGGATTCCTTACAATGAGCAGTTCTTC. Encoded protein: CASSLSAGGIPYNEQFF.

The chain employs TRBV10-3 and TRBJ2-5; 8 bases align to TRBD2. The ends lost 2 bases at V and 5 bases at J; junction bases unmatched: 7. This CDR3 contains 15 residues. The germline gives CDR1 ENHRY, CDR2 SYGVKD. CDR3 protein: CAISEGAGGGETQYF. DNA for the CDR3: TGTGCCATCAGTGAGGGGGCGGGAGGCGGTGAGACCCAGTACTTC.

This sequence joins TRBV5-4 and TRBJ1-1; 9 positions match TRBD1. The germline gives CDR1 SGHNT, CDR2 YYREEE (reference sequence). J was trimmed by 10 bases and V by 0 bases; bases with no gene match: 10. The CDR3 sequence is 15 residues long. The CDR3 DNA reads TGTGCCAGCAGCTTGGAACCGGACGAGGACAGGGGAGCTTTCTTT. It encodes CASSLEPDEDRGAFF.

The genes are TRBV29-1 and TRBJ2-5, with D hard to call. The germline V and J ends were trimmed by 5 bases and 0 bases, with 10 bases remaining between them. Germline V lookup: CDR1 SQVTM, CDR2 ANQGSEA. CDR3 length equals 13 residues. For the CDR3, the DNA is TGCAGCGTTTATTCCCCGTACCAAGAGACCCAGTACTTC. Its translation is CSVYSPYQETQYF.

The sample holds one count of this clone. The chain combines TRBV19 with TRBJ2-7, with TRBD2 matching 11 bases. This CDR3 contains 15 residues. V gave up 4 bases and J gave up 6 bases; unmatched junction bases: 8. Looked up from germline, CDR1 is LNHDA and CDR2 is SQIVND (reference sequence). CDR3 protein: CASSTSGTSGLEQYF. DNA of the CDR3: TGTGCCAGTAGTACCTCCGGGACTAGCGGTCTCGAGCAGTACTTC.

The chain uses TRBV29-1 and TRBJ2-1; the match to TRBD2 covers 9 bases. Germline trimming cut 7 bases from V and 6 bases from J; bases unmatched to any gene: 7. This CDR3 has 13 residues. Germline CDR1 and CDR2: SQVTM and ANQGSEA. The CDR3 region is CSGIAGVINEQFF. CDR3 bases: TGCAGCGGGATAGCGGGAGTCATCAATGAGCAGTTCTTC.

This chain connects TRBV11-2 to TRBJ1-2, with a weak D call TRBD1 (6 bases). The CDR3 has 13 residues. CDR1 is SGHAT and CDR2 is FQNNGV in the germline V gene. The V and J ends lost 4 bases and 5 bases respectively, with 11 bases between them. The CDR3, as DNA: TGTGCCAGCAGCTCCACAGGGATTTATGGCTACACCTTC. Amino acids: CASSSTGIYGYTF.

CDR3 in amino acids: CASSYTGGNQPQHF. CDR3 coding DNA: TGTGCCAGCAGTTATACAGGGGGTAATCAGCCCCAGCATTTT. The rearrangement links TRBV27 to TRBJ1-5, with 8 bases that match TRBD1. Germline trimming cut 4 bases from V and 4 bases from J; bases unmatched to any gene: 3. The germline V gene has CDR1 MNHEY and CDR2 SMNVEV (reference sequence). The CDR3 consists of 14 residues.

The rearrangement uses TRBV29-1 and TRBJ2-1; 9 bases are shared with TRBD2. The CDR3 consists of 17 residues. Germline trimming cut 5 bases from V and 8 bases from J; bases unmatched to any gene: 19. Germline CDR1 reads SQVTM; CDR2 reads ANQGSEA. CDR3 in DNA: TGCAGCGTTCCTTCCAGAGACGGAGCGGGAGGTGGAGATGAGCAGTTCTTC. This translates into CSVPSRDGAGGGDEQFF.

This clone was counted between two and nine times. CDR3 loop: CASSESVSYGYTF. Written as DNA, the CDR3 is TGCGCCAGCAGTGAGTCCGTGAGCTATGGCTACACCTTC. The chain employs TRBV10-2 and TRBJ1-2; D is ambiguous. CDR3 length: 13 residues. The germline CDR1 and CDR2 sequences are WSHSY and SAAADI. Trimming pared 0 bases from V and 4 bases from J, leaving 6 bases between.

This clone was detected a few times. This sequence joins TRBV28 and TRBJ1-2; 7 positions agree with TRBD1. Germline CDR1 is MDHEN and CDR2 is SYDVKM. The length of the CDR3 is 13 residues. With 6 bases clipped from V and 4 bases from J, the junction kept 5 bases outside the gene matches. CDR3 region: CASSSGQLYGYTF. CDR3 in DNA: TGTGCCAGCAGCTCGGGACAGCTCTATGGCTACACCTTC.

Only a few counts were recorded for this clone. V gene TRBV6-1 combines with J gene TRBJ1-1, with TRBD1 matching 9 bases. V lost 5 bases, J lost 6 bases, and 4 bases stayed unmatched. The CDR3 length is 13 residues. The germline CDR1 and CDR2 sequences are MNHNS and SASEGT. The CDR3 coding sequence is TGTGCCAGCAGTAGGACAGGGGTGGCTGAAGCTTTCTTT. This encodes CASSRTGVAEAFF.